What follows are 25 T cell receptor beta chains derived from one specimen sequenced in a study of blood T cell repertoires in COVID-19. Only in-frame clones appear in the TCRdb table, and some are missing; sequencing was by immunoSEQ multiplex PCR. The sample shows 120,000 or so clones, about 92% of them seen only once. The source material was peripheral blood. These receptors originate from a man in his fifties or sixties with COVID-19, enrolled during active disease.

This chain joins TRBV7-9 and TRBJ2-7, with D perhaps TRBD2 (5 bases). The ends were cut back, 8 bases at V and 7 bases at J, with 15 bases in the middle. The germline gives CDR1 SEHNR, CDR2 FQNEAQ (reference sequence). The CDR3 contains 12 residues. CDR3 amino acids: CASGRRVIEQYF. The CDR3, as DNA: TGTGCCAGCGGCCGGCGGGTAATAGAGCAGTACTTC.

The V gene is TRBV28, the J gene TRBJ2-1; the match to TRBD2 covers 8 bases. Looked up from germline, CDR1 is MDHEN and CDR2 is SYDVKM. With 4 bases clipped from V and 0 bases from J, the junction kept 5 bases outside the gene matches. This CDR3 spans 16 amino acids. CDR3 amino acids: CASSSDTSGSYNEQFF. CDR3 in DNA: TGTGCCAGCAGTTCCGATACTAGCGGCTCCTACAATGAGCAGTTCTTC.

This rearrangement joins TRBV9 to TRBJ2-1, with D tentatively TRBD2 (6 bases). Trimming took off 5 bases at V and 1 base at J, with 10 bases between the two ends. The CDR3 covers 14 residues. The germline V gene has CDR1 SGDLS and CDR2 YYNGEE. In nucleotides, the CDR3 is TGTGCCAGCAGTGTCGGGAGTTCCTACAATGAGCAGTTCTTC. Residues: CASSVGSSYNEQFF.

The CDR3 DNA is TGTGCCAGCAGCTTAACAGGCGGGAGGGGAACCTACGAGCAGTACTTC. Protein sequence: CASSLTGGRGTYEQYF. The chain combines TRBV7-3 with TRBJ2-7; 9 nucleotides match TRBD2. The V segment lost 0 bases and the J segment 2 bases; nucleotides outside the gene matches: 5. The CDR3 has 16 amino acids. Per germline, CDR1 SGHTA and CDR2 FQGTGA.

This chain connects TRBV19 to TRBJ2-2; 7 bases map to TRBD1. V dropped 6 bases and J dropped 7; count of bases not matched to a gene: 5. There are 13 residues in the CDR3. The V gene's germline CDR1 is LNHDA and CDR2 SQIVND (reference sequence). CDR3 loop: CASSRGTDGELFF. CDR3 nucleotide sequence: TGTGCCAGTAGCAGGGGGACGGACGGGGAGCTGTTTTTT. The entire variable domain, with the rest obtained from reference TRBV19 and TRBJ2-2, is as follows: DGGITQSPKYLFRKEGQNVTLSCEQNLNHDAMYWYRQDPGQGLRLIYYSQIVNDFQKGDIAEGYSVSREKKESFPLTVTSAQKNPTAFYLCASSRGTDGELFFGEGSRLTVL.

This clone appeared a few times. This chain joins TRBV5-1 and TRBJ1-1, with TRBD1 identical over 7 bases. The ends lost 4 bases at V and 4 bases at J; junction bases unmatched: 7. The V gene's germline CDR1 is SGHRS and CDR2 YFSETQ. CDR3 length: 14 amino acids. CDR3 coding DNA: TGCGCCAGCAGCGGTAGGACAGGCTCCACTGAAGCTTTCTTT. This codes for CASSGRTGSTEAFF.

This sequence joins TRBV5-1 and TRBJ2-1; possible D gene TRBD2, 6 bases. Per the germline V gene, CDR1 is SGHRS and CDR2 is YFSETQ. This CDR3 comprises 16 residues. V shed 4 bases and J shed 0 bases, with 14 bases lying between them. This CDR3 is CASSPPPGLSYNEQFF. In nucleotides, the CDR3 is TGCGCCAGCAGCCCGCCCCCGGGACTCTCCTACAATGAGCAGTTCTTC.

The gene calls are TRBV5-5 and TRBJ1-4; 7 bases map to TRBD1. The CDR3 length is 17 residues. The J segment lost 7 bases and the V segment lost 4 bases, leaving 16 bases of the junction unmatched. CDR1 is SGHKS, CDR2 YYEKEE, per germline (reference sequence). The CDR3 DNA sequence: TGTGCCAGCAGCGCCGCCCCGACAGGGAATGGGGGTGAAAAACTGTTTTTT. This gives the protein CASSAAPTGNGGEKLFF. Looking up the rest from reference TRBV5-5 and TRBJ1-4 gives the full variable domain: DAGVTQSPTHLIKTRGQQVTLRCSPISGHKSVSWYQQVLGQGPQFIFQYYEKEERGRGNFPDRFSARQFPNYSSELNVNALLLGDSALYLCASSAAPTGNGGEKLFFGSGTQLSVL.

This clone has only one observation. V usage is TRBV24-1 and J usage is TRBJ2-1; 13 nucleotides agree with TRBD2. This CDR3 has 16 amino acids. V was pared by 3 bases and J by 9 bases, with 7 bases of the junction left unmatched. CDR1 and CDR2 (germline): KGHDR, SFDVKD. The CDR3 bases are TGTGCCACCAGTGATGAACTAGCGGGAGGGAACAGTGAGCAGTTCTTC. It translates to CATSDELAGGNSEQFF.

In DNA form, the CDR3 reads TGTGCCAGCAGCTTACAGGGGGATAATGAAAAACTGTTTTTT. Amino acid sequence: CASSLQGDNEKLFF. The genes are TRBV11-2 and TRBJ1-4; 7 bases fit TRBD1. V shed 2 bases, J shed 4 bases, and the junction held 1 base outside the gene matches. This CDR3 has 14 amino acids. From germline, CDR1 is SGHAT and CDR2 FQNNGV.

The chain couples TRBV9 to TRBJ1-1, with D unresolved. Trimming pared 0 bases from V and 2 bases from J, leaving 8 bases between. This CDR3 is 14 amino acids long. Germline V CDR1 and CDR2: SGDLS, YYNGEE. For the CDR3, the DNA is TGTGCCAGCAGCGTAGAACCGGGAAACACTGAAGCTTTCTTT. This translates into CASSVEPGNTEAFF.

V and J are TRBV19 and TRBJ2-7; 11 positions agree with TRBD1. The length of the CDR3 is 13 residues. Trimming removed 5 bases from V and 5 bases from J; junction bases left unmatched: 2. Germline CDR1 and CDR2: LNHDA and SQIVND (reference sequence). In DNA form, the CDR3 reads TGTGCCAGTAGTGGGACAGGGGGGAACGAGCAGTACTTC. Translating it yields CASSGTGGNEQYF.

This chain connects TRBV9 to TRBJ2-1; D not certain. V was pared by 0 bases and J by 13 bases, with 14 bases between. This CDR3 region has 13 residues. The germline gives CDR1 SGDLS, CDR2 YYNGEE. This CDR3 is CASSVVVEARQFF. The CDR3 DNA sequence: TGTGCCAGCAGCGTAGTAGTTGAAGCCCGCCAGTTCTTC.

This CDR3 reads CASSLDPGSGRRREQFF. CDR3 nucleotides: TGTGCCAGCAGCTTAGATCCTGGGAGCGGGAGGCGACGTGAGCAGTTCTTC. This chain links TRBV11-2 with TRBJ2-1; 9 bases fit TRBD2. CDR3 length: 17 residues. The trim removed 0 bases at V and 9 bases at J, leaving 12 bases unmatched. Germline V lookup: CDR1 SGHAT, CDR2 FQNNGV.

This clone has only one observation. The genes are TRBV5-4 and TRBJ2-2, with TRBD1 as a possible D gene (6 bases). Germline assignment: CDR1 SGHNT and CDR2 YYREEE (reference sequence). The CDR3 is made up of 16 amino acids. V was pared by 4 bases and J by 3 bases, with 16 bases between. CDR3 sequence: CASSQRPGVDTGELFF. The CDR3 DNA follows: TGTGCCAGCAGCCAAAGACCAGGGGTGGACACCGGGGAGCTGTTTTTT.

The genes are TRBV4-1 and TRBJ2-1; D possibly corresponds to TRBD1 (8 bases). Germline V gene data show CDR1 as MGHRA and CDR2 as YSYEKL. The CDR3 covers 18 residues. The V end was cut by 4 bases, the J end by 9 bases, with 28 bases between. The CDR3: CASSLTREGTGAPGEQFF. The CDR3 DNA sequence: TGCGCCAGCAGCCTAACAAGGGAGGGGACAGGCGCCCCCGGTGAGCAGTTCTTC.

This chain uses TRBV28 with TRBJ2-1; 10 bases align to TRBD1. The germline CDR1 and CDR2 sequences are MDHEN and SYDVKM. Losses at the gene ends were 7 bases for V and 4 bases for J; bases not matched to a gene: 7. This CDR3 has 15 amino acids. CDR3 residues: CASTPGTGVYNEQFF. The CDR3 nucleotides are TGTGCCAGCACTCCCGGGACAGGGGTTTACAATGAGCAGTTCTTC.

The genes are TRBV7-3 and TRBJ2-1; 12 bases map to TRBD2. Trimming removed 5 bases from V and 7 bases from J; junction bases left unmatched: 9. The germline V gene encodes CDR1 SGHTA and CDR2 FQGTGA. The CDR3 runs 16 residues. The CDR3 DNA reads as TGTGCCAGCAGCCACCCGACTAGCGGGAGAGCAAATGAGCAGTTCTTC. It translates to CASSHPTSGRANEQFF.

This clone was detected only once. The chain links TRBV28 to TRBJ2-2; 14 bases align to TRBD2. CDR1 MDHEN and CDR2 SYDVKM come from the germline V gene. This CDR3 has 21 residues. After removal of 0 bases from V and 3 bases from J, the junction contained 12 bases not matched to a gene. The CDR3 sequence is CASSLWGWGTSGREDTGELFF. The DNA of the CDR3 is TGTGCCAGCAGTTTATGGGGCTGGGGGACTAGCGGGAGAGAGGACACCGGGGAGCTGTTTTTT.

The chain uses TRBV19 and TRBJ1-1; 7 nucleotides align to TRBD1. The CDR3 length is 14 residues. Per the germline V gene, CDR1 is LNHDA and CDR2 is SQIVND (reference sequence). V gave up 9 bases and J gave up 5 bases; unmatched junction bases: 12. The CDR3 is CASNNPGGFTEAFF. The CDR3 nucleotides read TGTGCCAGCAACAACCCAGGGGGATTTACTGAAGCTTTCTTT.

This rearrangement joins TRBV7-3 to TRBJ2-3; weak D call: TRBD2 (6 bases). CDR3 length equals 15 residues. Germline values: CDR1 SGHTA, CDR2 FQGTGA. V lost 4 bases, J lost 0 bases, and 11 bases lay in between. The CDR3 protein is CASSSAGVSTDTQYF. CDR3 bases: TGTGCCAGCAGCTCAGCGGGTGTTAGCACAGATACGCAGTATTTT. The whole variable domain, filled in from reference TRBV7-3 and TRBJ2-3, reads GAGVSQTPSNKVTEKGKYVELRCDPISGHTALYWYRQSLGQGPEFLIYFQGTGAADDSGLPNDRFFAVRPEGSVSTLKIQRTERGDSAVYLCASSSAGVSTDTQYFGPGTRLTVL.

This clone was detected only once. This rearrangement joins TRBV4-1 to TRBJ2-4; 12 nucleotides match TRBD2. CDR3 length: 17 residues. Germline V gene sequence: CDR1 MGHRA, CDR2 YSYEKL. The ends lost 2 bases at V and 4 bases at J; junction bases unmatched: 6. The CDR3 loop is CASSQPTSGRKKNIQYF. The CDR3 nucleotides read TGCGCCAGCAGCCAACCAACTAGCGGGAGGAAGAAAAACATTCAGTACTTC.

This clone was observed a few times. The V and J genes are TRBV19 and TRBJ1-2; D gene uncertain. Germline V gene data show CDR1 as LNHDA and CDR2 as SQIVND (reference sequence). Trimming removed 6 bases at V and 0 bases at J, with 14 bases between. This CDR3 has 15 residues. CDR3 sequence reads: CASRPAANSNYGYTF. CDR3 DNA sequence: TGTGCCAGTAGGCCGGCGGCCAATTCTAACTATGGCTACACCTTC.

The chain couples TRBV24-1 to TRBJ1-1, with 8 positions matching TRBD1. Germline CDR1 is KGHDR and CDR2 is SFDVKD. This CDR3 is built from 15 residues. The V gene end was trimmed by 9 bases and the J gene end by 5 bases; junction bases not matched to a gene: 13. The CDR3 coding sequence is TGTGCCACCTCAACGGCAGGGGGCGCGTATACTGAAGCTTTCTTT. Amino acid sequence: CATSTAGGAYTEAFF.

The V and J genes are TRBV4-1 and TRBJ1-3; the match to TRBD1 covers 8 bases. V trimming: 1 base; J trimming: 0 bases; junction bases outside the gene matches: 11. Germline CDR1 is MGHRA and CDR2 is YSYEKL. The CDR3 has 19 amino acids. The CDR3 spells CASSQVFGDRLRSGNTIYF. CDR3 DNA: TGCGCCAGCAGCCAAGTTTTCGGGGACAGGCTCCGCTCTGGAAACACCATATATTTT.